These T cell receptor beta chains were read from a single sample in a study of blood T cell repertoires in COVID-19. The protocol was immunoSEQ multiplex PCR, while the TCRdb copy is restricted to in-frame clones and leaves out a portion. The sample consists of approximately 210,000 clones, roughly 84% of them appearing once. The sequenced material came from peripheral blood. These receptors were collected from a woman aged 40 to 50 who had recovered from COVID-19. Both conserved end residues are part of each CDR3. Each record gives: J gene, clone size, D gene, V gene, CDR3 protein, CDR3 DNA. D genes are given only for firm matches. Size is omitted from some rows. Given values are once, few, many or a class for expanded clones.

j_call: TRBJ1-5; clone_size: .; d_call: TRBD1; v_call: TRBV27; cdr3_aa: CASSLFGTGGRKGNQPQHF; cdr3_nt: TGTGCCAGCAGTTTATTTGGGACAGGGGGCCGGAAGGGCAATCAGCCCCAGCATTTT
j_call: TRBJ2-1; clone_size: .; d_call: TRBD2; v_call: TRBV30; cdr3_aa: CAWSVLSSGRYNEQFF; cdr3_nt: TGTGCCTGGAGTGTACTGTCTAGCGGGCGGTACAATGAGCAGTTCTTC
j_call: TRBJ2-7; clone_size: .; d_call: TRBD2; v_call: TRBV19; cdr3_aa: CASSIASGPTYEQYF; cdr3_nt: TGTGCCAGTAGTATTGCTAGCGGGCCAACCTACGAGCAGTACTTC
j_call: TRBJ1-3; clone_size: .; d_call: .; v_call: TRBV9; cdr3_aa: CASSVDIGRGVGNTIYF; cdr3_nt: TGTGCCAGCAGCGTAGACATCGGGAGGGGCGTTGGAAACACCATATATTTT
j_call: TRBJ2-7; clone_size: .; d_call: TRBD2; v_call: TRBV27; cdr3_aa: CASSFRVGGVPYVRREQYF; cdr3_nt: TGTGCCAGCAGTTTTCGGGTGGGAGGGGTACCGTACGTTCGGCGCGAGCAGTACTTC
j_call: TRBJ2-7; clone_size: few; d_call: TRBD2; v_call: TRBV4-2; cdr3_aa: CASSQEGTSGSGGEQYF; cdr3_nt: TGTGCCAGCAGCCAAGAAGGGACTAGCGGGAGCGGGGGCGAGCAGTACTTC
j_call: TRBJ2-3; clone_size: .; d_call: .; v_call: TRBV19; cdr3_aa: CASSMEPRQLTQYF; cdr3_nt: TGTGCCAGTAGTATGGAACCCAGACAGCTTACGCAGTATTTT
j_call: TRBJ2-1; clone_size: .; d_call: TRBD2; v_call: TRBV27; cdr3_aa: CASSLSSGDEQFF; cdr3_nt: TGTGCCAGCAGTTTATCTAGCGGGGATGAGCAGTTCTTC
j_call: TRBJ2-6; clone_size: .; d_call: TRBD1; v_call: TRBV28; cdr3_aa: CASRTGTGYLSGANVLTF; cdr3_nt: TGTGCCAGCAGGACCGGGACAGGGTACCTCTCTGGGGCCAACGTCCTGACTTTC
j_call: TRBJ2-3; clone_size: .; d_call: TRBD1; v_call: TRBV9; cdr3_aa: CASSVSGGMVNTQYF; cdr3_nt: TGTGCCAGCAGCGTATCAGGGGGCATGGTGAATACGCAGTATTTT
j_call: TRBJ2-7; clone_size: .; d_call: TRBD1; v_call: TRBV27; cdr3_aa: CASSPLRDRGFEQYF; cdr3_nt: TGTGCCAGCAGTCCCCTCCGGGACAGGGGGTTCGAGCAGTACTTC
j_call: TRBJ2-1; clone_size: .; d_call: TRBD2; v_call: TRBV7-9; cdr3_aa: CASSLAAGGGKTYNEQFF; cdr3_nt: TGTGCCAGCAGCTTAGCCGCGGGGGGCGGGAAGACCTACAATGAGCAGTTCTTC
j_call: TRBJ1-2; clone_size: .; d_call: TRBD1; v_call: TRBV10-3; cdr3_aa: CAISDPGQGARGYTF; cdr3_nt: TGTGCCATCAGTGACCCGGGACAGGGGGCTCGGGGCTACACCTTC
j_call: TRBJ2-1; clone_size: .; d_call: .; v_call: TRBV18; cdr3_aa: CASSPIEVLLWYNEQFF; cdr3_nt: TGTGCCAGCTCACCAATCGAGGTCCTTCTTTGGTACAATGAGCAGTTCTTC
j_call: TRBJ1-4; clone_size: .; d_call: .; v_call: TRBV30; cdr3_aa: CAWSVNRYNEKLFF; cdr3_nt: TGTGCCTGGAGTGTAAACAGATATAATGAAAAACTGTTTTTT
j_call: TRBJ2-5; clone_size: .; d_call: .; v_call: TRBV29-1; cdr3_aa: CSVESYAQGETQYF; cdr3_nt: TGCAGCGTTGAATCTTACGCCCAGGGGGAGACCCAGTACTTC